A selection of T cell receptor beta chains follows, all from one sample in a study of blood T cell repertoires in COVID-19. Data came from immunoSEQ multiplex PCR; TCRdb stores just in-frame clones and leaves some out. The top ten clones hold 15% to 20% of a sample with some 200,000 clones, around 84% of them seen once. The sample consisted of peripheral blood. The receptors originated from a woman of 80 years or more with active or convalescent COVID-19. Both conserved end residues are part of each CDR3. Each record gives: clone size, V gene, J gene, D gene, CDR3 DNA, CDR3 protein. A D gene is named only where the DNA matches it firmly. Clone size is given for some rows only: seen once, a few or many times, or a class if the clone is expanded.

abundance: .
v_gene: TRBV4-3
j_gene: TRBJ1-6
d_gene: .
CDR3nt: TGCGCCAGCAGCCAAGATGCCAGGGCCAGTTCACCCCTCCACTTT
CDR3aa: CASSQDARASSPLHF

abundance: once
v_gene: TRBV30
j_gene: TRBJ1-1
d_gene: .
CDR3nt: TGTGCCTGGAGTGATCTCAAGCACACTGAAGCTTTCTTT
CDR3aa: CAWSDLKHTEAFF

abundance: .
v_gene: TRBV2
j_gene: TRBJ2-5
d_gene: .
CDR3nt: TGTGCCAGCAGTCAGAGACTTGCCGGGGAGACCCAGTACTTC
CDR3aa: CASSQRLAGETQYF

abundance: .
v_gene: TRBV30
j_gene: TRBJ1-6
d_gene: .
CDR3nt: TGTGCCTGGAGCTCCGTAGGGAGCTCCTATAATTCACCCCTCCACTTT
CDR3aa: CAWSSVGSSYNSPLHF

abundance: .
v_gene: TRBV7-9
j_gene: TRBJ1-1
d_gene: .
CDR3nt: TGTGCCAGCAGCTTCGTTGTCCCGGGGACTGAAGCTTTCTTT
CDR3aa: CASSFVVPGTEAFF

abundance: .
v_gene: TRBV4-2
j_gene: TRBJ2-3
d_gene: TRBD2
CDR3nt: TGTGCCAGCAGCCAAGATCTAGCGGGAGGGCCCGTAGATACGCAGTATTTT
CDR3aa: CASSQDLAGGPVDTQYF

abundance: .
v_gene: TRBV6-5
j_gene: TRBJ1-1
d_gene: TRBD1
CDR3nt: TGTGCCAGCAGTCGACAGGGTCGAACCACTGAAGCTTTCTTT
CDR3aa: CASSRQGRTTEAFF

abundance: .
v_gene: TRBV11-3
j_gene: TRBJ1-5
d_gene: .
CDR3nt: TGTGCCAGCAGCTCCGGGCAGGGGCGCAATCAGCCCCAGCATTTT
CDR3aa: CASSSGQGRNQPQHF

abundance: .
v_gene: TRBV6-5
j_gene: TRBJ2-5
d_gene: .
CDR3nt: TGTGCCAGCAGTCCTCTGGGGCGCGAGGAGACCCAGTACTTC
CDR3aa: CASSPLGREETQYF

abundance: .
v_gene: TRBV4-2
j_gene: TRBJ2-6
d_gene: .
CDR3nt: TGTGCCAGCAGCCAAGCCAGAAGGGGCGCTGCTGGGGCCAACGTCCTGACTTTC
CDR3aa: CASSQARRGAAGANVLTF

abundance: .
v_gene: TRBV11-2
j_gene: TRBJ2-7
d_gene: .
CDR3nt: TGTGCCAGCAGCTTAGGTTCGGGTAGCGGAGAGCAGTACTTC
CDR3aa: CASSLGSGSGEQYF

abundance: .
v_gene: TRBV7-2
j_gene: TRBJ1-5
d_gene: .
CDR3nt: TGTGCCAGCAGCTTAGCGGCAGGTCCTCAGCCCCAGCATTTT
CDR3aa: CASSLAAGPQPQHF

abundance: .
v_gene: TRBV11-2
j_gene: TRBJ1-1
d_gene: .
CDR3nt: TGTGCCAGCAGCTTAGGTATAGCGAACACTGAAGCTTTCTTT
CDR3aa: CASSLGIANTEAFF

abundance: .
v_gene: TRBV7-9
j_gene: TRBJ1-1
d_gene: .
CDR3nt: TGTGCCAGCAGCCGACAGGAGTGGACTGAAGCTTTCTTT
CDR3aa: CASSRQEWTEAFF

abundance: .
v_gene: TRBV7-3
j_gene: TRBJ1-1
d_gene: .
CDR3nt: TGTGCCAGCAGCTTAACGGGCCAGGGGATTGCTTTCTTT
CDR3aa: CASSLTGQGIAFF

abundance: .
v_gene: TRBV25-1
j_gene: TRBJ2-5
d_gene: TRBD2
CDR3nt: TGTGCCAGCAGTGAGGGACTACTAGCGGGGGGGAGAGAGACCCAGTACTTC
CDR3aa: CASSEGLLAGGRETQYF

abundance: .
v_gene: TRBV10-3
j_gene: TRBJ1-1
d_gene: .
CDR3nt: TGTGCCATCACCGGGGGGGGAGGGGACACTGAAGCTTTCTTT
CDR3aa: CAITGGGGDTEAFF

abundance: .
v_gene: TRBV7-8
j_gene: TRBJ2-1
d_gene: .
CDR3nt: TGTGCCAGCAGCTTAGATGGGGCGGGGTACAATGAGCAGTTCTTC
CDR3aa: CASSLDGAGYNEQFF

abundance: .
v_gene: TRBV12-5
j_gene: TRBJ1-1
d_gene: .
CDR3nt: TGTGCTAGTGGTTTGGTAGGAACAGGGCGCATGAACACTGAAGCTTTCTTT
CDR3aa: CASGLVGTGRMNTEAFF

abundance: .
v_gene: TRBV4-1
j_gene: TRBJ1-1
d_gene: TRBD1
CDR3nt: TGCGCCAGCAGCCATACCGGGACAGTGAACACTGAAGCTTTCTTT
CDR3aa: CASSHTGTVNTEAFF

abundance: once
v_gene: TRBV18
j_gene: TRBJ2-7
d_gene: TRBD2
CDR3nt: TGTGCCAGCTCACCGAGCGGGAGGGCCTTCGAGCAGTACTTC
CDR3aa: CASSPSGRAFEQYF

abundance: few
v_gene: TRBV6-5
j_gene: TRBJ2-7
d_gene: .
CDR3nt: TGTGCCAGCAGGGAGTCCTCCTACGAGCAGTACTTC
CDR3aa: CASRESSYEQYF

abundance: .
v_gene: TRBV5-5
j_gene: TRBJ1-3
d_gene: .
CDR3nt: TGTGCCAGCAGTGGGGGGTACTCTGGAAACACCATATATTTT
CDR3aa: CASSGGYSGNTIYF

abundance: .
v_gene: TRBV28
j_gene: TRBJ2-5
d_gene: .
CDR3nt: TGTGCCAGCAGTTTTGGTTACAGCTACCCACAGGGGACCCAGTACTTC
CDR3aa: CASSFGYSYPQGTQYF

abundance: .
v_gene: TRBV2
j_gene: TRBJ1-5
d_gene: .
CDR3nt: TGTGCCAGCAGTGAAACCCGGGGAGGCAATCAGCCCCAGCATTTT
CDR3aa: CASSETRGGNQPQHF

abundance: .
v_gene: TRBV7-2
j_gene: TRBJ2-7
d_gene: .
CDR3nt: TGTGCCAGCAGCTTATCTCGGGCAGGGGACGAGCAGTACTTC
CDR3aa: CASSLSRAGDEQYF

abundance: .
v_gene: TRBV27
j_gene: TRBJ2-3
d_gene: TRBD2
CDR3nt: TGTGCCAGCAGTCCCCTTCGACTAGCGCCTAGCACAGATACGCAGTATTTT
CDR3aa: CASSPLRLAPSTDTQYF

abundance: .
v_gene: TRBV5-1
j_gene: TRBJ2-3
d_gene: TRBD1
CDR3nt: TGCGCCAGCAGCTTGGGACAGGGGGGAGATACGCAGTATTTT
CDR3aa: CASSLGQGGDTQYF

abundance: .
v_gene: TRBV5-4
j_gene: TRBJ2-1
d_gene: TRBD2
CDR3nt: TGTGCCAGCAGCTTGATCGGGGGGGCCTACAATGAGCAGTTCTTC
CDR3aa: CASSLIGGAYNEQFF

abundance: .
v_gene: TRBV2
j_gene: TRBJ1-1
d_gene: .
CDR3nt: TGTGCCAGCATCGTAGGGGCCACTGAAGCTTTCTTT
CDR3aa: CASIVGATEAFF

abundance: .
v_gene: TRBV7-2
j_gene: TRBJ2-5
d_gene: .
CDR3nt: TGTGCCAGCAGCTTAAGCCTAGCGTCGGAGACCCAGTACTTC
CDR3aa: CASSLSLASETQYF

abundance: few
v_gene: TRBV24-1
j_gene: TRBJ1-2
d_gene: .
CDR3nt: TGTGCCACCAGTTCCATACAGGGCGTTGGCTACACCTTC
CDR3aa: CATSSIQGVGYTF

abundance: .
v_gene: TRBV2
j_gene: TRBJ2-3
d_gene: TRBD2
CDR3nt: TGTGCCAGCAGTGTCCCAGCGACTAGCGGGAGGGCCTACACAGATACGCAGTATTTT
CDR3aa: CASSVPATSGRAYTDTQYF

abundance: .
v_gene: TRBV6-5
j_gene: TRBJ1-2
d_gene: .
CDR3nt: TGTGCCAGCAGTTACTCAAGAACTGACGAGGGCTATGGCTACACCTTC
CDR3aa: CASSYSRTDEGYGYTF

abundance: .
v_gene: TRBV28
j_gene: TRBJ1-5
d_gene: .
CDR3nt: TGTGCCAGCCTTAGGGCAGGGGGCAATCAGCCCCAGCATTTT
CDR3aa: CASLRAGGNQPQHF

abundance: .
v_gene: TRBV4-2
j_gene: TRBJ2-1
d_gene: .
CDR3nt: TGTGCCAGCAGCCAATTCTTCGTGGGAAGGACTTCCGTGGATGAGCAGTTCTTC
CDR3aa: CASSQFFVGRTSVDEQFF

abundance: .
v_gene: TRBV11-1
j_gene: TRBJ2-1
d_gene: TRBD2
CDR3nt: TGTGCCAGCAGCGGGGGACTAGCGGGAGTGGATGAGCAGTTCTTC
CDR3aa: CASSGGLAGVDEQFF

abundance: few
v_gene: TRBV6-5
j_gene: TRBJ1-6
d_gene: .
CDR3nt: TGTGCCAGCAGTTACGACAGGCCACGCTCACCCCTCCACTTT
CDR3aa: CASSYDRPRSPLHF

abundance: .
v_gene: TRBV18
j_gene: TRBJ2-3
d_gene: TRBD2
CDR3nt: TGTGCCAGCTCACCACGTAGCGGGAGTCCACCAGATACGCAGTATTTT
CDR3aa: CASSPRSGSPPDTQYF

abundance: .
v_gene: TRBV19
j_gene: TRBJ1-3
d_gene: .
CDR3nt: TGTGCCAGTAGTATAAACGGGGGAAACACCATATATTTT
CDR3aa: CASSINGGNTIYF